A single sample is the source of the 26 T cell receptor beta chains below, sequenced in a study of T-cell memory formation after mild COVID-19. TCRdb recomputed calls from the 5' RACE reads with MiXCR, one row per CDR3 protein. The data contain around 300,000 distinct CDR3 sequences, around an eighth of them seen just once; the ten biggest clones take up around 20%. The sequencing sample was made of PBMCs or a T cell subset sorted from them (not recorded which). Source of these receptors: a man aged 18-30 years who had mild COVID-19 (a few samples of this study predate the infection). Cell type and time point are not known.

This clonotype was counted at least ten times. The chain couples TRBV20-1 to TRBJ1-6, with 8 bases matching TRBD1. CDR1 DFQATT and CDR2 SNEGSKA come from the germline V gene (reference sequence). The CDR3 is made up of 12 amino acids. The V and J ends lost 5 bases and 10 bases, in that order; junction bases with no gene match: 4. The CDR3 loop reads CSARQGISPLHF. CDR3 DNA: TGCAGTGCTCGACAGGGGATCTCACCCCTCCACTTT.

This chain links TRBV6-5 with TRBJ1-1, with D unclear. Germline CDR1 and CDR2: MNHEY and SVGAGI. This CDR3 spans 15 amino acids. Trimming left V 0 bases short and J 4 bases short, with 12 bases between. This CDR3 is CASSYSTVMGTEAFF. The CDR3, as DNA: TGTGCCAGCAGTTACTCGACGGTGATGGGCACTGAAGCTTTCTTT.

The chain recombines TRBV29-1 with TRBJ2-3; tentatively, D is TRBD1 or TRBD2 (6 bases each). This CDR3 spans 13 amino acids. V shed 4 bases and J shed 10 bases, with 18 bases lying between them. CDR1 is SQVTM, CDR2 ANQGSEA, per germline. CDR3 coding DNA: TGCAGCGTTGTCGGGGGCCTGGGGCTACCGCAGTATTTT. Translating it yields CSVVGGLGLPQYF.

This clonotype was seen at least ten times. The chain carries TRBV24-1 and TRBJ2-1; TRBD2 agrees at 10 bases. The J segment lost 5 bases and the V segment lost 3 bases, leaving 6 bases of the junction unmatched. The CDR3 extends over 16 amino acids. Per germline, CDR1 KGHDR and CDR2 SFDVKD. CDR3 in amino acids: CATSDRSGGPNNEQFF. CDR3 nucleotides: TGTGCCACCAGTGATCGTAGCGGGGGGCCCAACAATGAGCAGTTCTTC.

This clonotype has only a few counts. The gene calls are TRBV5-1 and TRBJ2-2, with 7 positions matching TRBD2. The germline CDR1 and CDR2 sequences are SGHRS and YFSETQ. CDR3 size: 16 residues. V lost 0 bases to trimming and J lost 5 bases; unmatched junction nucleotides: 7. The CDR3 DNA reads TGCGCCAGCAGCTTGGACGGGACTATGAAAACCGGGGAGCTGTTTTTT. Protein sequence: CASSLDGTMKTGELFF.

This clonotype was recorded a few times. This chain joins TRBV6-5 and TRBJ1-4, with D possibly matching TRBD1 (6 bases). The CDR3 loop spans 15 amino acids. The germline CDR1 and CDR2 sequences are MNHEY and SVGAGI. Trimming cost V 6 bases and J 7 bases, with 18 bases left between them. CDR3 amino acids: CASSYLQGIGEKLFF. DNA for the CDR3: TGTGCCAGCAGCTATCTACAGGGAATTGGTGAAAAACTGTTTTTT.

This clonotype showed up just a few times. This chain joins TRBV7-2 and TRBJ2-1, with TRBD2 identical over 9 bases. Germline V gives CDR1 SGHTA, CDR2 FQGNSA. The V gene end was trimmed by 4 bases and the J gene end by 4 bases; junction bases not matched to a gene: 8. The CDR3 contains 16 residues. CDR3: CASSSQAGGTYNEQFF. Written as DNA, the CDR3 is TGTGCCAGCAGCTCCCAAGCGGGGGGCACGTACAATGAGCAGTTCTTC.

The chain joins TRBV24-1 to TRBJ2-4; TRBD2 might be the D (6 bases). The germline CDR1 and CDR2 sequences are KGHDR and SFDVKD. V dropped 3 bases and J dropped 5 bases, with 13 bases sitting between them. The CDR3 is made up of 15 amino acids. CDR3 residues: CATSDAGGPENIQYF. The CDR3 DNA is TGTGCCACCAGTGATGCCGGAGGGCCTGAAAACATTCAGTACTTC.

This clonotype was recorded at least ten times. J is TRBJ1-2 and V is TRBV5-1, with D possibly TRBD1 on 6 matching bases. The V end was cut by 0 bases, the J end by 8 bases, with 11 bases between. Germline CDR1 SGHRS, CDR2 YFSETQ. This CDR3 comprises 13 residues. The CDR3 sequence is CASSLGRGGGYTF. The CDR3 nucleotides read TGCGCCAGCAGCTTGGGTCGAGGGGGAGGCTACACCTTC.

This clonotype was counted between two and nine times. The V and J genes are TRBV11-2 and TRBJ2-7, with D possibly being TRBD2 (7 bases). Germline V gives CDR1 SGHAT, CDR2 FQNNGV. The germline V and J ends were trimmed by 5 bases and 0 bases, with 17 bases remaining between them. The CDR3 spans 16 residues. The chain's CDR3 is CASSPLGGGHSYEQYF. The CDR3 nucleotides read TGTGCCAGCAGCCCCCTGGGCGGGGGCCACTCCTACGAGCAGTACTTC.

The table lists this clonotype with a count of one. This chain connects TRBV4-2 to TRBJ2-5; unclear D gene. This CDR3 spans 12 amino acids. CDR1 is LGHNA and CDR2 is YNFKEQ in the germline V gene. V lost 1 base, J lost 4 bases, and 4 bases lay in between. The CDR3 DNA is TGTGCCAGCAGCCAAGGTATAGAGACCCAGTACTTC. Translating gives CASSQGIETQYF.

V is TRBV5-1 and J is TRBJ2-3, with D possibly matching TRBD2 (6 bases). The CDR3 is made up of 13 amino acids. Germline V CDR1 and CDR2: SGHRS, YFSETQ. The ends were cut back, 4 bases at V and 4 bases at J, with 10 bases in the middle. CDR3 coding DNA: TGCGCCAGCAGCACCGGACTATCAGATACGCAGTATTTT. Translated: CASSTGLSDTQYF.

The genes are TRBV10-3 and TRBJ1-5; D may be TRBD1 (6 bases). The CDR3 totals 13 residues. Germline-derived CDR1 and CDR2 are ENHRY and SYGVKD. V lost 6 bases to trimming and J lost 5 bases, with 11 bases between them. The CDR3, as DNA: TGTGCCATCAGCCGGACAGAAGATCAGCCCCAGCATTTT. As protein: CAISRTEDQPQHF.

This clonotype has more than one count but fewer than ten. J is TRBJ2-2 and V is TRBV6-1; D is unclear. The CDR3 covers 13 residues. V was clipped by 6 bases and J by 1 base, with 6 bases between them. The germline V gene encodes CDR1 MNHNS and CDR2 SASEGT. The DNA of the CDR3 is TGTGCCAGCAGACTACAGAACACCGGGGAGCTGTTTTTT. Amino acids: CASRLQNTGELFF.

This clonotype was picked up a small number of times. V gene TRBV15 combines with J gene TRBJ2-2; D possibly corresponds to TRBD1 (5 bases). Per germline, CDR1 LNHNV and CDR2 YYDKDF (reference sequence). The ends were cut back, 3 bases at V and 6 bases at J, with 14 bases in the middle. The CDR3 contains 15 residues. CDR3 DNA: TGTGCCACCAGCAGCCAGGGCCGGCATTCCGGGGAGCTGTTTTTT. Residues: CATSSQGRHSGELFF.

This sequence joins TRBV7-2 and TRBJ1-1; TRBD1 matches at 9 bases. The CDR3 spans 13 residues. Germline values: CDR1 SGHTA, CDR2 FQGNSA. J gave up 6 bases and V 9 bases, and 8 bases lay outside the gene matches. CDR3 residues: CASKGTGYAEAFF. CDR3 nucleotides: TGTGCCAGTAAGGGGACAGGGTACGCTGAAGCTTTCTTT.

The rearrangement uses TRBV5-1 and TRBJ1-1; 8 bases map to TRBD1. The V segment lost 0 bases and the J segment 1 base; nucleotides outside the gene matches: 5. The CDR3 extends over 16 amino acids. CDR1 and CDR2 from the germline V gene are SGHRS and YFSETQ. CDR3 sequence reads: CASSLDVRGQNTEAFF. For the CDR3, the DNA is TGCGCCAGCAGCTTGGATGTCAGGGGGCAGAACACTGAAGCTTTCTTT. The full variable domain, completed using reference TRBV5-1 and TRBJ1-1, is KAGVTQTPRYLIKTRGQQVTLSCSPISGHRSVSWYQQTPGQGLQFLFEYFSETQRNKGNFPGRFSGRQFSNSRSEMNVSTLELGDSALYLCASSLDVRGQNTEAFFGQGTRLTVV.

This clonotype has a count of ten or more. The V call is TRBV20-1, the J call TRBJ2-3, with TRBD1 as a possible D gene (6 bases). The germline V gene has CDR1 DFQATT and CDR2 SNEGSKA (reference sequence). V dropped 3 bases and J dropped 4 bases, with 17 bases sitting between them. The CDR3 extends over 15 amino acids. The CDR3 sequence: CSASSSGKGADTQYF. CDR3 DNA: TGCAGTGCTAGTTCTTCAGGGAAGGGGGCAGATACGCAGTATTTT.

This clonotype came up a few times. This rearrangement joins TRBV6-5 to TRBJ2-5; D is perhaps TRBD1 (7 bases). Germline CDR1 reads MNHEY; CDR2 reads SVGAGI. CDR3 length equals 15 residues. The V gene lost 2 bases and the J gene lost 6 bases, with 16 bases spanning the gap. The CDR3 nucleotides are TGTGCCAGCAGTTACGGCGGGACAGCCTCCAAGACCCAGTACTTC. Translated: CASSYGGTASKTQYF.

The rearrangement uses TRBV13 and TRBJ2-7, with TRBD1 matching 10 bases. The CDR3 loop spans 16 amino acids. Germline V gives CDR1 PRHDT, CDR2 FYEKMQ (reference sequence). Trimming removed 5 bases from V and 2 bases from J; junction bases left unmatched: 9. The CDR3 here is CASSPDRGSPTYEQYF. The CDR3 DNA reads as TGTGCCAGCAGCCCGGACAGGGGGTCGCCCACCTACGAGCAGTACTTC.

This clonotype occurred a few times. The DNA of the CDR3 is TGTGCCAGCAGCTCTGGGGACAGGCTTTACGAGCAGTACGTC. This codes for CASSSGDRLYEQYV. The chain uses TRBV7-2 and TRBJ2-7, with TRBD1 identical over 8 bases. The length of the CDR3 is 14 residues. Germline CDR1 is SGHTA and CDR2 is FQGNSA. V was pared by 4 bases and J by 4 bases, with 6 bases of the junction left unmatched.

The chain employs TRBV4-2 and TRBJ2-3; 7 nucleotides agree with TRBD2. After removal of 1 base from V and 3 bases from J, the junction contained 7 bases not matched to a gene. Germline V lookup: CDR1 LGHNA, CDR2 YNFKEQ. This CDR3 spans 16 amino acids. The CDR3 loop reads CASSQVTGGMTDTQYF. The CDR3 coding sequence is TGTGCCAGCAGCCAAGTAACCGGGGGGATGACAGATACGCAGTATTTT.

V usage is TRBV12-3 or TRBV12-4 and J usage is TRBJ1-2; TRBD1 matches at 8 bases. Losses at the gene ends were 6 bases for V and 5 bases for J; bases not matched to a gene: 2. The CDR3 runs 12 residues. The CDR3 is CASRTGEYGYTF. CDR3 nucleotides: TGTGCCAGCAGGACAGGGGAATATGGCTACACCTTC.

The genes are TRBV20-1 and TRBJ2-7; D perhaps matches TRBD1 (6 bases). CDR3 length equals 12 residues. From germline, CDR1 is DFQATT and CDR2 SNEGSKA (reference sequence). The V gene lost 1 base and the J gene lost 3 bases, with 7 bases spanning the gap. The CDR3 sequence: CSARGTVYEQYF. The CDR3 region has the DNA TGCAGTGCTAGAGGGACAGTCTACGAGCAGTACTTC.

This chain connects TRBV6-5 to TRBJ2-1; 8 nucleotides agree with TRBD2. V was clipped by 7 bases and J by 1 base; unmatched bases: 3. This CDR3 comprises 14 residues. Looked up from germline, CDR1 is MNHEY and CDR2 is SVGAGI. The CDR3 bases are TGTGCCAGCAATACGGGGGGGTCCTACAATGAGCAGTTCTTC. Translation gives CASNTGGSYNEQFF.

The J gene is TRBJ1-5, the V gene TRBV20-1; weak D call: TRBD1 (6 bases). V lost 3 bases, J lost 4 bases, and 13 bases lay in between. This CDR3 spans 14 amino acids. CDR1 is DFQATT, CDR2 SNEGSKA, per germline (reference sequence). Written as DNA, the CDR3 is TGCAGTGCTAGTCCTTACAGGGAGAATCAGCCCCAGCATTTT. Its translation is CSASPYRENQPQHF.